Detailed here is one T cell receptor (beta chain). Its recognized antigen is unknown. No base quality values were provided; no much bigger clone lies one nucleotide off. These data are taken from a study of tissue T cells after allogeneic stem cell transplantation (dated by TCRdb to 2021 to 2024). Concerning the study at large: When multiple samples of a tissue existed, pathologist review of H&E sections prioritized samples with histologically apparent lymphocytes for sequencing. The human part of the study was a prospective observational study with no blinding and no randomization. TCR beta repertoires were profiled across many tissues obtained from research autopsies of patients with and without GVHD, as well as in mouse models of GVHD. Study-wide findings and limitations: Which tissue TCRs were alloreactive or antigen-specific was not determined in the study, and some clones might have been persisting host cells. Only a few T cell clones appeared in more than one patient, yet motif-based clustering showed tissue-specific repertoire signatures that were shared between patients. The patient cohort was small and clinically heterogeneous, and sampling depth was acknowledged as a limitation. Within patients, how anatomically similar tissues were was a major factor shaping TCR repertoire composition, regardless of disease or transplant status. For the non-GVHD comparator patients, no blood samples were available. Blood and spleen T cells captured only a limited portion of the TCR repertoire detected in tissues, in both patients and mice.

The meaning of the sample's time point label: human tissue collected at research (rapid) autopsy. For comparison, three non-HCT patients with other cancers were selected retrospectively, each having at least five GI tract samples and no known GI disease at death. Autopsy tissues, which were obtained after a median post-mortem interval of approximately 10 hours, included GI sites from esophagus to rectum, liver, skin and lymphoid organs including spleen. Each autopsy specimen was cut in two, with one portion flash-frozen in liquid nitrogen and the remainder formalin-fixed, and the outer muscle layers of GI specimens were removed. To extract genomic DNA from frozen tissues, either the Mag-Bind Blood & Tissue DNA HDQ 96 Kit on a Chemagic 360 or the DNeasy Blood & Tissue Kit was used. Extracted DNA was further purified with the Genomic DNA Clean & Concentrator-25 kit because of concern about red blood cell contamination.

Library creation used the immunoSEQ multiplex PCR assay. Adaptive Biotechnologies performed TCRbeta CDR3 sequencing at survey depth and reported CDR3 sequences, V/J genes, productive frequency, and template counts. Amplification of TCR beta CDR3 regions started from genomic DNA instead of RNA. Per the source publication's procedure: Jensen-Shannon divergence was used to quantify pairwise repertoire overlap between tissues, with a value of 1 indicating complete divergence and a value of 0 indicating identical repertoires. Tissues were clustered by single-linkage agglomerative hierarchical clustering of pairwise JSD values and displayed as dendrograms. GLIPH2 was run on all patient samples with simulation_depth 1000, kmer_min_depth 3 and cdr3_length_cutoff 8, and groups with more than two unique CDR3s were retained. A standardized tissue-overlap score extrapolated Jaccard GLIPH-group overlap across patients to a standard repertoire size of 1000 clones. Linear mixed-effect models, with tissue as a fixed effect and individual as a random effect, were used to test how diversity related to clinical or experimental variables. This is the immuneACCESS table as TCRdb keeps it, with only in-frame sequences that have V and J called. A part of the clones is gone; compared with another copy, unresolved V genes explain less than half, and the rest is unexplained. Clone size and V and J calls were adopted from that table, with D and trimming inferred from the DNA. This sample comprises 20,000 to 30,000 clones, about 70% of them detected only once. The ten largest account for roughly 7.7% of the sample.

For CDR1 and CDR2, the germline V gene lists LGHNA and YSLEER. The CDR3 runs 20 amino acids, cysteine and phenylalanine included. The read is trimmed to its CDR3 DNA, 60 bases read in frame from base 1. V is pared back by 2 bases and J by 5 bases, with 25 bases lying between the germline termini. Sequenced material: tissue from the ileum, taken at autopsy. This chain joins TRBV4-3 to TRBJ1-6, and possibly TRBD1, on 6 matching bases. This TCR was recovered from a female donor of 60 years or more with lung cancer. The nucleotides are TGCGCCAGCAGCCAAATCTACCCCAGGGGTGAGGGGTATGATAATTCACCCCTCCACTTT. Its product reads: CASSQIYPRGEGYDNSPLHF.